This TCR beta chain appears in the sequencing data of a study of T cell repertoires in cytomegalovirus infection. Trimming pared 5 bases from V and 8 bases from J, leaving 22 bases between. CDR1 SGHVS and CDR2 FQNEAQ come from the germline V gene. The CDR3 runs to 17 residues. As to this clonotype: The antigen is unknown.

Each CDR3 protein is one row after TCRdb ran MiXCR on the reads. Of 400,000 to 600,000 distinct CDR3 sequences listed, about 42% are singletons. The material was cultured PBMCs, obtained from culture after CMV antigen stimulation. V usage is TRBV7-8 and J usage is TRBJ1-6; the D is unclear. The receptor comes from a human donor in good health (CMV status not recorded). Some clones in this sample may be carry-over from other donors' samples. CDR3: CASSRTTTMGGDSPLHF. CDR3 in DNA: TGTGCCAGCAGCCGCACTACGACCATGGGTGGGGATTCACCCCTCCACTTT.